Presented here are 32 T cell receptor beta chains from one specimen sequenced in a study of Graves' ophthalmopathy and Graves' hyperthyroidism. From RNA, the CDR3 regions of TCR beta chains were amplified and sequenced. The authors performed first-round RT-PCR with HTBI primers and then a second-round multiplex PCR. TCRdb analysed the multiplex PCR reads with MiXCR anew, one entry per CDR3 protein. The sample yields about 370,000 distinct CDR3 sequences, 17% seen once. Sequencing was carried out using peripheral blood. The receptors were sampled from an adult woman with stable Graves' hyperthyroidism.

Note on this clonotype: A much larger clonotype is one base distant, so this may be a read error. This chain uses TRBV7-2 with TRBJ1-1; D is unclear. The CDR3 is 14 residues long. CDR1 is SGHTA, CDR2 FQGNSA, per germline. The DNA of the CDR3 is TGTGCCAGCAGCCCCTCCCAGGCAGCAGGCCTTGCTTGCTTT. It translates to CASSPSQAAGLACF.

This clonotype was seen repeatedly, ten times or more. The gene calls are TRBV6-9 and TRBJ1-5; D call uncertain. The CDR3 covers 12 residues. Trimming pared 7 bases from V and 3 bases from J, leaving 7 bases between. From germline, CDR1 is MNHGY and CDR2 SVAAGI. The CDR3: CASTEVNQPQHF. CDR3 bases: TGTGCCAGCACTGAAGTCAATCAGCCCCAGCATTTT.

This clonotype was found a few times. The chain combines TRBV13 with TRBJ2-7, with D tentatively TRBD1 (5 bases). This CDR3 contains 15 residues. V lost 0 bases to trimming and J lost 3 bases, with 12 bases between them. Germline V CDR1 and CDR2: PRHDT, FYEKMQ (reference sequence). CDR3 sequence reads: CASSLGLSGFYEQYF. DNA of the CDR3: TGTGCCAGCAGCTTAGGCCTCTCAGGGTTCTACGAGCAGTACTTC. Full variable domain (missing parts from reference TRBV13 and TRBJ2-7): AAGVIQSPRHLIKEKRETATLKCYPIPRHDTVYWYQQGPGQDPQFLISFYEKMQSDKGSIPDRFSAQQFSDYHSELNMSSLELGDSALYFCASSLGLSGFYEQYFGPGTRLTVT.

Comment on this clonotype: Given a much more abundant clone one base away, this may be a read error. The V call is TRBV29-1, the J call TRBJ2-7; 8 bases map to TRBD2. The CDR3 totals 17 residues. The germline gives CDR1 SQVTM, CDR2 ANQGSEA. The CDR3 DNA is TGCAGCGTTGAACTCCAAGGATTCGGGAGGGCCCCCTACGAGCGGTACTTC. As protein: CSVELQGFGRAPYERYF.

The chain uses TRBV6-1 and TRBJ1-2; possibly TRBD1 for D (6 bases). V was trimmed by 2 bases and J by 3 bases, leaving 16 bases between them. The length of the CDR3 is 16 residues. Germline CDR1 and CDR2: MNHNS and SASEGT. As DNA, the CDR3 is TGTGCCAGCAGTGAATCTATGGGGGCAAACCACTATGGCTACACCTTC. Amino acid sequence: CASSESMGANHYGYTF.

This clonotype was recorded many times. The genes are TRBV4-2 and TRBJ1-6; 7 nucleotides agree with TRBD1. This CDR3 spans 16 amino acids. Germline V gene sequence: CDR1 LGHNA, CDR2 YNFKEQ. V was clipped by 1 base and J by 7 bases; unmatched bases: 7. CDR3 sequence reads: CASSQGTGFANSPLHF. CDR3 coding DNA: TGTGCCAGCAGCCAAGGGACAGGTTTTGCGAATTCACCCCTCCACTTT.

The sample holds many counts of this clonotype. The J gene is TRBJ2-7, the V gene TRBV6-5, with D unresolved. Trimming took off 7 bases at V and 7 bases at J, with 17 bases between the two ends. The CDR3 spans 13 residues. The germline V gene encodes CDR1 MNHEY and CDR2 SVGAGI. The CDR3 bases are TGTGCCAGCAAGGCCGGGTGGGTTGGGGAGCAGTACTTC. Residues: CASKAGWVGEQYF.

This clonotype appeared a single time. This chain joins TRBV12-3 or TRBV12-4 and TRBJ1-1; D gene uncertain. The germline V and J ends were trimmed by 6 bases and 1 base, with 9 bases remaining between them. The CDR3 sequence is 13 residues long. The DNA for the CDR3 is TGTGCCAGCAGCGGTGGCCGGAACACTGAAGCTTTCTTT. Translation gives CASSGGRNTEAFF.

This clonotype has just a few counts. The chain employs TRBV12-3 or TRBV12-4 and TRBJ2-1; 12 bases map to TRBD2. V dropped 5 bases and J dropped 0; count of bases not matched to a gene: 11. This CDR3 is 19 amino acids long. In nucleotides, the CDR3 is TGTGCCAGCAGTCAACCGGGACTAGCGGGCTCTAGCTCCTACAATGAGCAGTTCTTC. It codes for CASSQPGLAGSSSYNEQFF.

This clonotype was seen at least ten times. This chain joins TRBV2 and TRBJ2-2, with unresolved D. The V gene's germline CDR1 is SNHLY and CDR2 FYNNEI. The V end was cut by 1 base, the J end by 8 bases, with 11 bases between. The CDR3 loop spans 14 amino acids. The CDR3 DNA reads as TGTGCCAGCAGTGAAGAACCTATGCTGGGGGAGCTGTTTTTT. It encodes CASSEEPMLGELFF.

This clonotype was seen ten or more times. The rearrangement joins TRBV7-2 to TRBJ2-3; perhaps TRBD2 as D (6 bases). Germline V gene lookup returns CDR1 SGHTA and CDR2 FQGNSA. The CDR3 is made up of 15 amino acids. V gave up 6 bases and J gave up 4 bases, with 17 bases separating them. As DNA, the CDR3 is TGTGCCAGCAGTCAAACTAGCTCCTGGGCAGATACGCAGTATTTT. It codes for CASSQTSSWADTQYF.

This clonotype was detected ten times or more. CDR3 DNA sequence: TGTGCCAGCTGGGGCCGGGTCTCTGAAGCTTTCTTT. Translated, it gives CASWGRVSEAFF. J is TRBJ1-1 and V is TRBV5-8; D possibly corresponds to TRBD1 (5 bases). Germline loops: CDR1 SGHTS, CDR2 YDEGEE. The V gene lost 7 bases and the J gene lost 6 bases, with 13 bases spanning the gap. The CDR3 runs 12 residues.

This clonotype appeared many times. The chain links TRBV7-9 to TRBJ1-2; D unresolved. The ends were cut back, 7 bases at V and 0 bases at J, with 15 bases in the middle. Germline V gene data show CDR1 as SEHNR and CDR2 as FQNEAQ (reference sequence). The CDR3 has 15 amino acids. The DNA for the CDR3 is TGTGCCAGCAACCCAGCCGCCCTTGCTAACTATGGCTACACCTTC. It specifies CASNPAALANYGYTF.

This clonotype was recorded many times. The J gene is TRBJ1-2, the V gene TRBV7-8; a weak D match, TRBD1 (5 bases). Trimming stripped 2 bases from V and 8 bases from J, with 18 bases between. CDR3 length: 15 amino acids. CDR1 and CDR2 from the germline V gene are SGHVS and FQNEAQ. In DNA, the CDR3 is TGTGCCAGCAGCTTATCAGCAGGGCAGGGAGGAGGCTACACCTTC. This translates into CASSLSAGQGGGYTF.

Worth noting for this clonotype: The junction and the germline gene differ at one end; a read error may be behind it. V is TRBV15 and J is TRBJ2-2; tentatively, D is TRBD2 (5 bases). The CDR3 loop spans 14 amino acids. Germline CDR1 and CDR2: LNHNV and YYDKDF (reference sequence). CDR3 in amino acids: CATSRVVNTGDLFF. CDR3 in DNA: TGTGCCACCAGCAGAGTTGTCAACACCGGGGATCTGTTTTTT. Based on the CDR3 plus reference TRBV15 and TRBJ2-2, the full variable domain is DAMVIQNPRYQVTQFGKPVTLSCSQTLNHNVMYWYQQKSSQAPKLLFHYYDKDFNNEADTPDNFQSRRPNTSFCFLDIRSPGLGDTAMYLCATSRVVNTGDLFFGEGSRLTVL.

This clonotype was seen at least ten times. This sequence joins TRBV20-1 and TRBJ2-7, with D perhaps matching TRBD1 (7 bases). From germline, CDR1 is DFQATT and CDR2 SNEGSKA (reference sequence). V gave up 6 bases and J gave up 2 bases, with 20 bases separating them. The CDR3 extends over 15 amino acids. Here the CDR3 reads CSARGRRGLTYEQYF. In DNA, the CDR3 is TGCAGTGCCCGGGGGAGGAGGGGGCTAACCTACGAGCAGTACTTC.

This clonotype was recorded at least ten times. The V and J genes are TRBV29-1 and TRBJ2-7, with TRBD2 matching over 12 bases. From germline, CDR1 is SQVTM and CDR2 ANQGSEA. The CDR3 extends over 14 amino acids. Trimming removed 6 bases from V and 1 base from J; junction bases left unmatched: 4. The CDR3 here is CSVETSGRSYEQYF. In DNA, the CDR3 is TGCAGCGTCGAGACTAGCGGGAGATCCTACGAGCAGTACTTC.

CDR3 nucleotides: TGTGCCAGCAGCTTAACTGGGCTCGATGGCTACACCTTC. The encoded protein is CASSLTGLDGYTF. The V and J genes are TRBV7-8 and TRBJ1-2; D unresolved. This CDR3 has 13 amino acids. CDR1 is SGHVS, CDR2 FQNEAQ, per germline. V was cut by 2 bases and J by 6 bases, with 10 bases left in between.

The gene calls are TRBV6-2 or TRBV6-3 and TRBJ1-6; TRBD1 might be the D (5 bases). Germline lookup yields CDR1 MNHEY and CDR2 SVGEGT. The V end lost 0 bases, the J end lost 5 bases, and 17 bases lay between the germline ends. The CDR3 totals 18 residues. The CDR3 region has the DNA TGTGCCAGCAGTTACTCACTCGGAACCGGGACCAATAATTCACCCCTCCACTTT. It specifies CASSYSLGTGTNNSPLHF.

The chain has TRBV12-3 or TRBV12-4 and TRBJ1-1; D ambiguous. CDR3 length equals 16 residues. V was pared by 5 bases and J by 10 bases, with 26 bases between. CDR3: CASSLRGRPGSIGAFF. Written as DNA, the CDR3 is TGTGCCAGCAGTCTCCGAGGACGGCCCGGCTCTATAGGAGCTTTCTTT.

This clonotype was observed a single time. The chain combines TRBV27 with TRBJ1-6; D is undetermined. CDR3 size: 15 residues. Germline V gene data show CDR1 as MNHEY and CDR2 as SMNVEV (reference sequence). Trimming removed 6 bases from V and 0 bases from J, with 9 bases in between. CDR3 in amino acids: CASRTESSYNSPLHF. CDR3 DNA: TGTGCCAGCAGGACCGAGAGCTCCTATAATTCACCCCTCCACTTT.

Points on this clonotype: This sequence may be a read error, since a much larger clone differs from it by one base. The chain is built from TRBV5-1 and TRBJ1-2; D gene uncertain. Germline V gives CDR1 SGHRS, CDR2 YFSETQ. The CDR3 runs 12 residues. DNA for the CDR3: TGCGCCAGCAGAAGGTCTAACTATGGCTACATCTTC. This codes for CASRRSNYGYIF.

This clonotype appeared many times. The chain recombines TRBV24-1 with TRBJ2-1; D possibly uses TRBD1 or TRBD2 (5 bases each). Per germline, CDR1 KGHDR and CDR2 SFDVKD. The V end lost 9 bases, the J end lost 8 bases, and 16 bases lay between the germline ends. The CDR3 has 13 residues. The CDR3 protein is CATDQGRDDEQFF. The CDR3 DNA follows: TGTGCCACCGACCAGGGTCGGGACGATGAGCAGTTCTTC.

This rearrangement joins TRBV6-1 to TRBJ2-6; the D gene is possibly TRBD1 (5 bases). CDR1 is MNHNS and CDR2 is SASEGT in the germline V gene. V was cut by 0 bases and J by 4 bases, with 7 bases left in between. The CDR3 is 15 residues long. CDR3 loop: CASSEAGLGANVLTF. For the CDR3, the DNA is TGTGCCAGCAGTGAAGCGGGGCTCGGGGCCAACGTCCTGACTTTC.

This clonotype was detected ten times or more. CDR3 DNA sequence: TGTGCCAGCAGTTTATCGGGCGGATCCCTACCCTACGAGCAGTACTTC. It codes for CASSLSGGSLPYEQYF. The chain links TRBV27 to TRBJ2-7, with D unclear. CDR1 and CDR2 from the germline V gene are MNHEY and SMNVEV (reference sequence). The V gene lost 0 bases and the J gene lost 2 bases, with 14 bases spanning the gap. The CDR3 is 16 residues long.

This clonotype was seen many times. The chain carries TRBV19 and TRBJ1-1; tentative D call: TRBD1 (5 bases). This CDR3 has 13 residues. Trimming took 7 bases from V and 7 from J, leaving 16 bases between them. Germline values: CDR1 LNHDA, CDR2 SQIVND (reference sequence). As DNA, the CDR3 is TGTGCCAGTACAGGGCCACCCCGGGGTGAAGCTTTCTTT. This translates into CASTGPPRGEAFF.

This clonotype showed up many times. V gene TRBV6-1 combines with J gene TRBJ1-2; 9 bases are shared with TRBD1. The CDR3 has 16 residues. Per germline, CDR1 MNHNS and CDR2 SASEGT. The ends lost 4 bases at V and 2 bases at J; junction bases unmatched: 8. CDR3 protein: CASSALRTGANYGYTF. The CDR3 region has the DNA TGTGCCAGCAGTGCCCTAAGGACAGGGGCGAACTATGGCTACACCTTC.

This clonotype has at least ten counts. The chain carries TRBV20-1 and TRBJ2-7; D remains unclear. Per germline, CDR1 DFQATT and CDR2 SNEGSKA (reference sequence). This CDR3 comprises 16 residues. Trimming shortened V by 0 bases and J by 4 bases, and 19 bases separated the two germline ends. The CDR3 here is CSARDLRIIGSYEQYF. The CDR3 DNA reads as TGCAGTGCTAGAGATTTGAGGATCATCGGCTCTTACGAGCAGTACTTC.

Turning to this clonotype: A much larger clone lies a single base off, so this may be a read error. CDR3 in amino acids: CASSPSGLATYEQHF. CDR3 nucleotides: TGTGCCAGCTCACCCTCCGGACTAGCCACCTACGAGCAGCACTTC. J is TRBJ2-7 and V is TRBV18; 8 bases fit TRBD2. Germline V gives CDR1 KGHSH, CDR2 LQKENI. The CDR3 runs to 15 residues.

This clonotype was counted many times. V gene TRBV12-3 or TRBV12-4 combines with J gene TRBJ2-7, with D perhaps given as TRBD1 or TRBD2 (6 bases each). This CDR3 contains 13 residues. Trimming cost V 6 bases and J 3 bases, with 12 bases left between them. For the CDR3, the DNA is TGTGCCAGCAGCCTAGGGGGGAACTACGAGCAGTACTTC. It specifies CASSLGGNYEQYF.

This clonotype occurred a few times. The chain uses TRBV2 and TRBJ2-7; 7 nucleotides align to TRBD2. The V gene's germline CDR1 is SNHLY and CDR2 FYNNEI. The V gene end was trimmed by 1 base and the J gene end by 3 bases; junction bases not matched to a gene: 12. This CDR3 has 17 amino acids. CDR3 sequence (DNA): TGTGCCAGCAGTGAAGGCTACCGGGGGAGGGGTCACTACGAGCAGTACTTC. Residues: CASSEGYRGRGHYEQYF.

At least ten counts were recorded for this clonotype. CDR3 loop: CASSRQGLVPSYEQYF. CDR3 coding DNA: TGCGCCAGCAGCCGCCAAGGACTAGTCCCTTCCTACGAGCAGTACTTC. The chain combines TRBV4-1 with TRBJ2-7; the match to TRBD2 covers 7 bases. The V segment lost 4 bases and the J segment 1 base; nucleotides outside the gene matches: 10. This CDR3 region has 16 residues. Per germline, CDR1 MGHRA and CDR2 YSYEKL.